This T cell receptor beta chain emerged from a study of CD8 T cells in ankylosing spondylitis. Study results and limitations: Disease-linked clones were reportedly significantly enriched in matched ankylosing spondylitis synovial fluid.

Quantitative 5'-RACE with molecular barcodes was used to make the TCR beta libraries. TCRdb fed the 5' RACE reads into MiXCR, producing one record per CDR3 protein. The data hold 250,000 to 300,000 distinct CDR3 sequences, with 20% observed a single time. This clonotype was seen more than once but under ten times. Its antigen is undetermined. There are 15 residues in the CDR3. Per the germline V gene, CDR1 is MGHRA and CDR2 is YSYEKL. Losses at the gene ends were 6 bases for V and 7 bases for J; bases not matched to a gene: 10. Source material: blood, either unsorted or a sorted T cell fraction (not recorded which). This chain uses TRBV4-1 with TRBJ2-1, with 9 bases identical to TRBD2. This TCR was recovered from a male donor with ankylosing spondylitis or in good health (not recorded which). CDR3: CASRMIAGVGNEQFF. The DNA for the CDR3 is TGCGCCAGCAGAATGATAGCGGGAGTCGGTAATGAGCAGTTCTTC.